What follows are 12 T cell receptor beta chains derived from one specimen sequenced in a study of low-dose radiotherapy and immunotherapy resistance in tumors (dated 2022 in TCRdb). TCRdb names Illumina HiSeq 2500 as the instrument used. To make first-strand cDNA, Superscript III was used along with a set of TRAV- and TRBV-specific primers so that both the TCRalpha and TCRbeta chains were covered. TCRs were amplified with Phusion for 15 to 25 PCR cycles using a constant-region primer together with the adapter attached to the V primers. TCRdb trimmed the raw reads at Q25, called clones with MiXCR and kept productive beta chains. Identical CDR3 protein sequences are pooled into one entry, listed with their most common genes and DNA. Recorded for this sample are about 91,000 distinct CDR3 sequences; around a fifth of them occurred a single time. The ten largest clones represent roughly 13% of the sample.

What this sample's time point label stands for: after trial treatment. The sample's treatment or condition label, in plain terms: LDRT plus nivolumab, ipilimumab, low-dose cyclophosphamide and aspirin (RACIN trial). The material sequenced was PBMCs, taken after low-dose radiotherapy plus immunotherapy. The receptor set was obtained from a female donor with ovarian cancer.

On this clonotype: A far larger clone is just one base off, so this is likely a read error. The CDR3 loop is CASSPLRAANTGGLFF. The CDR3 coding sequence is TGTGCCAGCAGCCCCCTCAGGGCCGCGAACACCGGGGGGCTGTTTTTT. This rearrangement joins TRBV6-8 to TRBJ2-2, with D possibly being TRBD2 (6 bases). In germline, CDR1 is MNHGY, CDR2 SAAAGT. This CDR3 spans 16 amino acids.

This clonotype has ten or more counts. This chain joins TRBV7-2 and TRBJ2-3; tentatively, D is TRBD1 (6 bases). Trimming pared 4 bases from V and 6 bases from J, leaving 11 bases between. The CDR3 sequence is 13 residues long. The germline CDR1 and CDR2 sequences are SGHTA and FQGNSA. In nucleotides, the CDR3 is TGTGCCAGCAGCTATACAGGGTTGGATACGCAGTATTTT. Protein: CASSYTGLDTQYF.

This clonotype was seen many times. The chain employs TRBV3-1 and TRBJ2-7, with D possibly being TRBD2 (5 bases). The CDR3 consists of 15 residues. V was pared by 4 bases and J by 2 bases, with 15 bases between. Germline V CDR1 and CDR2: LGHDT, YNNKEL (reference sequence). In nucleotides, the CDR3 is TGTGCCAGCAGCCCTGTTTCAGCGGCACCCTACGAGCAGTACTTC. Encoded protein: CASSPVSAAPYEQYF.

This clonotype was seen at least ten times. CDR3 in amino acids: CASSSRTGNYGYTF. Here the CDR3 DNA reads TGTGCCAGCAGTTCCAGGACTGGGAACTATGGCTACACCTTC. J is TRBJ1-2 and V is TRBV27, with D hard to call. With 4 bases removed from V and 2 bases from J, the gap between germline ends came to 11 bases. The length of the CDR3 is 14 residues. Germline lookup yields CDR1 MNHEY and CDR2 SMNVEV (reference sequence).

This clonotype was counted many times. This chain links TRBV19 with TRBJ2-5; 8 bases map to TRBD2. The CDR3 runs to 15 residues. V shed 6 bases, J shed 5 bases, and the junction held 11 bases outside the gene matches. Germline V gene lookup returns CDR1 LNHDA and CDR2 SQIVND (reference sequence). DNA for the CDR3: TGTGCCAGTAGCTCGGTAATAGCGGGAATGGAGACCCAGTACTTC. Its translation: CASSSVIAGMETQYF. The whole variable domain, remainder taken from reference TRBV19 and TRBJ2-5, is DGGITQSPKYLFRKEGQNVTLSCEQNLNHDAMYWYRQDPGQGLRLIYYSQIVNDFQKGDIAEGYSVSREKKESFPLTVTSAQKNPTAFYLCASSSVIAGMETQYFGPGTRLLVL.

This clonotype has a count of ten or more. V is TRBV12-5 and J is TRBJ1-1, with unresolved D. CDR3 length equals 13 residues. V was cut by 0 bases and J by 13 bases, with 15 bases left in between. Germline V gives CDR1 LGHNT, CDR2 FRNRAP. The CDR3: CASGLVSGRKLFF. The CDR3 DNA follows: TGTGCTAGTGGTTTGGTGTCCGGCCGTAAGCTTTTCTTT.

This clonotype was counted once. A far larger clone is just one base off, so this is likely a read error. This chain joins TRBV6-2 or TRBV6-3 and TRBJ1-6, with TRBD1 identical over 7 bases. Germline V lookup: CDR1 MNHEY, CDR2 SVGEGT. The CDR3 consists of 15 residues. CDR3 amino acids: CDSSSLQGYNSPLHF. The CDR3 nucleotides read TGTGACAGCAGTTCCTTACAGGGGTATAATTCACCCCTCCACTTT.

This clonotype occurred many times. The V call is TRBV20-1, the J call TRBJ2-7, with 10 bases identical to TRBD2. The junction had 3 bases not matched to a gene; V was cut back by 4 bases and J by 0 bases. CDR1 DFQATT and CDR2 SNEGSKA come from the germline V gene (reference sequence). The CDR3 extends over 14 amino acids. The CDR3 loop reads CSANGLAASYEQYF. For the CDR3, the DNA is TGCAGTGCTAACGGACTAGCGGCCTCCTACGAGCAGTACTTC.

To note about this clonotype: This likely came from a read error, as a far larger clone is one base away. The rearrangement links TRBV6-2 or TRBV6-3 to TRBJ1-6, with D perhaps TRBD1 (5 bases). The CDR3 contains 14 residues. Trimming removed 8 bases from V and 9 bases from J, with 17 bases in between. Germline V CDR1 and CDR2: MNHEY, SVGEGT. The CDR3 DNA sequence: TGTGCCAGCGCTCTTAACGTGAGGGGTTCACCCCTCCACTTT. The encoded protein is CASALNVRGSPLHF.

This clonotype was observed at least ten times. The J gene is TRBJ1-1, the V gene TRBV5-1; D is unresolved. Trimming removed 4 bases at V and 1 base at J, with 11 bases between. In germline, CDR1 is SGHRS, CDR2 YFSETQ. The CDR3 has 14 amino acids. CDR3 residues: CASSPERRNTEAFF. The CDR3 region has the DNA TGCGCCAGCAGCCCGGAAAGGAGGAACACTGAAGCTTTCTTT.

The table lists this clonotype with many counts. The gene calls are TRBV7-6 and TRBJ1-5, with TRBD1 identical over 9 bases. The CDR3 spans 16 residues. Per the germline V gene, CDR1 is SGHVS and CDR2 is FNYEAQ. V lost 5 bases to trimming and J lost 7 bases; unmatched junction nucleotides: 12. CDR3 bases: TGTGCCAGCAGCCCAAGGACAGGGGCGCTTGAGCAGCCCCAGCATTTT. Translated: CASSPRTGALEQPQHF.

This clonotype was recorded at least ten times. The V call is TRBV5-1, the J call TRBJ2-7; possible D gene TRBD1, 7 bases. Germline loops: CDR1 SGHRS, CDR2 YFSETQ. The CDR3 runs 14 residues. V was trimmed by 0 bases and J by 7 bases, leaving 14 bases between them. In DNA, the CDR3 is TGCGCCAGCAGCTTGGCCGCGGCAGGGGGGGAGCAGTACTTC. This encodes CASSLAAAGGEQYF.